A selection of T cell receptor beta chains follows, all from one sample in a study of blood T cell repertoires in COVID-19. The method was immunoSEQ multiplex PCR; TCRdb's version includes in-frame clones alone and lacks a portion of them. The data hold approximately 300,000 clones, with more than 90% observed a single time. The sequencing input was PBMCs or T cells enriched from blood (not recorded which). Every receptor here comes from a woman in her thirties who had been exposed to COVID-19. The CDR3 runs from the conserved cysteine through the conserved F or W. A D gene is named only where the DNA matches it firmly. Part of the rows lack a size; the others show once, few, many or a class for expanded clones.

>NA|TRBV5-1|NA|TRBJ1-3
TGCGCCAGCAGCTCCACAGGGACCTCTGGAAACACCATATATTTT
CASSSTGTSGNTIYF
>NA|TRBV6-5|TRBD1|TRBJ1-2
TGTGCCAGCATTTCGGGACAGGCTAACTATGGCTACACCTTC
CASISGQANYGYTF
>once|TRBV7-3|NA|TRBJ1-1
TGTGCCAGCAGCGGAGGAGGGCGGGACACTGAAGCTTTCTTT
CASSGGGRDTEAFF
>NA|TRBV11-1|NA|TRBJ1-2
TGTGCCAGCAGCTTAGCGAGGGAAAACTATGGCTACACCTTC
CASSLARENYGYTF
>NA|TRBV20-1|NA|TRBJ1-5
TGCAGTGGTGTACTGGATCAGCCCCAGCATTTT
CSGVLDQPQHF
>NA|TRBV19|NA|TRBJ1-2
TGTGCCAGTAGTATGAGAGGGCGCAATGGCTACACCTTC
CASSMRGRNGYTF
>NA|TRBV2|NA|TRBJ2-7
TGTGCCATTGGGGCTCAGGGTGTCGAGCAGTACTTC
CAIGAQGVEQYF
>NA|TRBV19|TRBD2|TRBJ2-1
TGTGCCAGTACCCATTTCCTAGCGGGGGACAATGAGCAGTTCTTC
CASTHFLAGDNEQFF
>NA|TRBV5-1|TRBD1|TRBJ1-4
TGCGCCAGCAGCTTGGGGCTCAGGGGGGACTATGAAAAACTGTTTTTT
CASSLGLRGDYEKLFF
>NA|TRBV7-2|NA|TRBJ1-2
TGTGCCAGCAGCTTAATAGGGCTAGGGGGATATGGCTACACCTTC
CASSLIGLGGYGYTF
>NA|TRBV7-2|NA|TRBJ1-5
TGTGCCAGCAGCTTATCTGGTTTCGACAGATACAATCAGCCCCAGCATTTT
CASSLSGFDRYNQPQHF
>once|TRBV19|TRBD1|TRBJ2-6
TGTGCCAGTAGTATGGGCAGGGGGATTGGGGCCAACGTCCTGACTTTC
CASSMGRGIGANVLTF
>NA|TRBV12-5|NA|TRBJ2-7
TGTGCTAGTGGTTTAGGCGGGATCTCCTACGAGCAGTACTTC
CASGLGGISYEQYF
>NA|TRBV3-1/TRBV3-2|NA|TRBJ2-7
TGTGCCAGCAGCCTTCAACAGGACGCCGAGCAGTACTTC
CASSLQQDAEQYF
>NA|TRBV4-3|TRBD2|TRBJ2-2
TGCGCCAGCAGCCAAGATCGGGTGGTGCTAGCGGGCTTGACCGGGGAGCTGTTTTTT
CASSQDRVVLAGLTGELFF
>NA|TRBV5-6|NA|TRBJ1-3
TGTGCCAGCAGCTCAGCCAGGGGAGGAAACACCATATATTTT
CASSSARGGNTIYF
>NA|TRBV7-3|NA|TRBJ1-1
TGTGCCAGCAGCGCGCGGGGTGGAGACACTGAAGCTTTCTTT
CASSARGGDTEAFF
>NA|TRBV18|NA|TRBJ2-3
TGTGCCAGCTCACCATTTTTGTTGGGGGCGGATACGCAGTATTTT
CASSPFLLGADTQYF
>NA|TRBV9|NA|TRBJ1-2
TGTGCCAGCAGCGTCTCCGGGGGTGGCTACACCTTC
CASSVSGGGYTF
>NA|TRBV11-3|TRBD1|TRBJ2-7
TGTGCCAGCAGCGACGGACAGGGGGCGTACGAGCAGTACTTC
CASSDGQGAYEQYF
>NA|TRBV27|TRBD1|TRBJ2-7
TGTGCCAGCAGTAGAAGGACAGGGATATACGAGCAGTACTTC
CASSRRTGIYEQYF
>NA|TRBV5-1|TRBD1|TRBJ1-3
TGCGCCAGCAGCTTGGAAGCAGGGGGCATCGGTGGAAACACCATATATTTT
CASSLEAGGIGGNTIYF
>NA|TRBV5-1|NA|TRBJ1-1
TGCGCCAGCAGGGAGTACAGGGCTTACACTGAAGCTTTCTTT
CASREYRAYTEAFF
>NA|TRBV2|NA|TRBJ1-4
TGTGCCAGCAACCGGGGGGGAAGTTCGAGAAAACTGTTTTTT
CASNRGGSSRKLFF
>NA|TRBV25-1|NA|TRBJ2-3
TGTGCCAGCAGTGAATATTACTCCCCGAAGCGGAATACGCAGTATTTT
CASSEYYSPKRNTQYF
>NA|TRBV7-9|TRBD1|TRBJ1-1
TGTGCCAGCAGCGCGGGGACAGGGGGGGACACTGAAGCTTTCTTT
CASSAGTGGDTEAFF
>NA|TRBV3-1/TRBV3-2|NA|TRBJ1-1
TGTGCCAGCAGCCGCATCAGGGGACACACTGAAGCTTTCTTT
CASSRIRGHTEAFF
>NA|TRBV4-1|TRBD1|TRBJ1-4
TGCGCCAGCAGCTTCGTCGGGACAGCGAATGAAAAACTGTTTTTT
CASSFVGTANEKLFF
>NA|TRBV6-7|TRBD2|TRBJ2-3
TGTGCCAGCAGAGACCGGGGGGGGAGCACAGATACGCAGTATTTT
CASRDRGGSTDTQYF
>many|TRBV4-3|TRBD1|TRBJ1-5
TGCGCCAGCAGCCAAGGCATCTTGGGACAGGGGGGTCAGCCCCAGCATTTT
CASSQGILGQGGQPQHF
>NA|TRBV5-1|NA|TRBJ2-5
TGCGCCAGCAGCTTGGGTACAGGGAAAGAGACCCAGTACTTC
CASSLGTGKETQYF
>NA|TRBV6-5|NA|TRBJ2-5
TGTGCCAGCAACTTACAAGGGGCAGGGAAGGAGACCCAGTACTTC
CASNLQGAGKETQYF
>once|TRBV30|NA|TRBJ1-2
TGTGCCTGGCGGGGGAAATGGTATGGCTACACCTTC
CAWRGKWYGYTF
>NA|TRBV10-3|NA|TRBJ2-1
TGTGCCATCAGTGAGCTGGGGGGCTCCTACAATGAGCAGTTCTTC
CAISELGGSYNEQFF
>NA|TRBV7-9|TRBD1|TRBJ1-1
TGTGCCAGCAGCTACAGGGGGGGAAACACTGAAGCTTTCTTT
CASSYRGGNTEAFF
>once|TRBV11-2|TRBD1|TRBJ1-3
TGTGCCAGCAGGCGACAGGGACCTGGAAACACCATATATTTT
CASRRQGPGNTIYF
>NA|TRBV18|TRBD2|TRBJ2-3
TGTGCCAGCTCACCACCACTAGCGGTGTCAGATACGCAGTATTTT
CASSPPLAVSDTQYF
>NA|TRBV28|NA|TRBJ1-2
TGTGCCAGCAGTTTAATCGGGGTGTCTAACTATGGCTACACCTTC
CASSLIGVSNYGYTF
>NA|TRBV19|NA|TRBJ1-1
TGTGCCAGTAGTATCCCGACAGATGTGAACACTGAAGCTTTCTTT
CASSIPTDVNTEAFF
>once|TRBV5-8|TRBD1|TRBJ1-2
TGTGCCAGCAGCCGGGACAGGGGGTTTGGCTACACCTTC
CASSRDRGFGYTF
>once|TRBV5-1|TRBD1|TRBJ1-1
TGCGCCAGCAGGAAGACAGGGTCCAACACTGAAGCTTTCTTT
CASRKTGSNTEAFF
>NA|TRBV4-1|TRBD1|TRBJ2-7
TGCGCCAGCAGCCAAGTGACAGGGGGCGTTTCCTACGAGCAGTACTTC
CASSQVTGGVSYEQYF
>NA|TRBV9|NA|TRBJ1-5
TGTGCCAGCAGCGTGGGGCAGCATCAGCCCCAGCATTTT
CASSVGQHQPQHF
>NA|TRBV30|NA|TRBJ2-3
TGTGCCTGGAGTGGAACAGGGAACGCAGATACGCAGTATTTT
CAWSGTGNADTQYF
>NA|TRBV6-5|NA|TRBJ2-5
TGTGCCAGCAGTTACAGCAGGGCAGAGACCCAGTACTTC
CASSYSRAETQYF
>NA|TRBV2|TRBD2|TRBJ2-5
TGTGCCAGCAGAAAGGAAAGCGGGGGGGCGTGGAAGACCCAGTACTTC
CASRKESGGAWKTQYF
>NA|TRBV7-2|TRBD2|TRBJ2-3
TGTGCCAGCAGCTTAATCCCACTAGCGGGGGGCACAGATACGCAGTATTTT
CASSLIPLAGGTDTQYF
>NA|TRBV21-1|NA|TRBJ1-1
TGTGCCAGCATCAGAATTACCCCCACTCACAGGGATGCTGAAGCTTTCTTT
CASIRITPTHRDAEAFF
>NA|TRBV24-1|NA|TRBJ2-1
TGTGCCACCAGTGACCCGGACTACTACAATGAGCAGTTCTTC
CATSDPDYYNEQFF
>NA|TRBV4-2|NA|TRBJ1-5
TGTGCCAGCAGCACCAGGAACCAGCCCCAGCATTTT
CASSTRNQPQHF
>NA|TRBV24-1|TRBD2|TRBJ2-3
TGTGCCACCAGTGATTCCCCACTAGCGGGGGGGGAAGATACGCAGTATTTT
CATSDSPLAGGEDTQYF
>once|TRBV7-6|NA|TRBJ2-2
TGTGCCAGCAGCCCTAATATCCCGAGGGAAAACACCGGGGAGCTGTTTTTT
CASSPNIPRENTGELFF